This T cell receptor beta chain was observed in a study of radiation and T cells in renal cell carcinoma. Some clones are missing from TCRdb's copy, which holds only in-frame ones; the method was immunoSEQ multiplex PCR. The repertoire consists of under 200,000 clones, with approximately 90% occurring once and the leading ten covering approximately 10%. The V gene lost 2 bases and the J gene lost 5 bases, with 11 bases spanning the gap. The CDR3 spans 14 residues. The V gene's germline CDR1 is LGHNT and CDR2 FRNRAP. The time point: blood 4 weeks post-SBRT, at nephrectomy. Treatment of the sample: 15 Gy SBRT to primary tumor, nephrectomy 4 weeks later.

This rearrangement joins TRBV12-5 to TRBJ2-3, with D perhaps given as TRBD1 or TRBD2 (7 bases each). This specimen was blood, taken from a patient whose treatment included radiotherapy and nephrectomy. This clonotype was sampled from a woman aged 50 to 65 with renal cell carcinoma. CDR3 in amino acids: CASGLQGEGDTQYF. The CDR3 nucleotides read TGTGCTAGTGGTTTGCAGGGGGAGGGAGATACGCAGTATTTT. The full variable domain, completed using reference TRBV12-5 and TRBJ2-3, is DARVTQTPRHKVTEMGQEVTMRCQPILGHNTVFWYRQTMMQGLELLAYFRNRAPLDDSGMPKDRFSAEMPDATLATLKIQPSEPRDSAVYFCASGLQGEGDTQYFGPGTRLTVL.